This T cell receptor beta chain was found in a study of radiation and T cells in renal cell carcinoma. General study points: Top tumor clonotypes rose in blood 2 weeks post-radiation, then contracted.

The method was immunoSEQ multiplex PCR; TCRdb's version includes in-frame clones alone and lacks a portion of them. This sample has more than 120,000 clones; around nine tenths occur once, and the top ten carry around 17%. The time point was: blood 4 weeks post-SBRT, at nephrectomy. This sample's treatment: 15 Gy SBRT to primary tumor, nephrectomy 4 weeks later. Clear cell pathology was present in this patient's renal cell carcinoma. This CDR3 comprises 12 residues. CDR1 is SGHNT and CDR2 is YYREEE in the germline V gene (reference sequence). V gave up 4 bases and J gave up 8 bases, with 12 bases separating them. Turning to this clone: Its matching antigen is unknown.

This chain links TRBV5-4 with TRBJ1-1; D may be TRBD1 (6 bases). The source is a woman in her forties or fifties with renal cell carcinoma. The specimen comprised blood, sampled from a patient whose treatment included radiotherapy and nephrectomy. DNA for the CDR3: TGTGCCAGCAGCCCGGACAGCGCCGAAGCTTTCTTT. Encoded protein: CASSPDSAEAFF.